The clone carrying this T cell receptor (beta chain) showed up many times. Its target is not known. This record belongs to a study of early T cells in non-severe SARS-CoV-2 infection. The overall study: The sequenced material was bulk RNA from unsorted whole blood, and its chains were unpaired.

The TCR library protocol attached unique molecular identifiers to the individual cDNA molecules. TCRdb analysed the 5' RACE reads with MiXCR anew, one entry per CDR3 protein. The sample carries 45,000 to 55,000 distinct CDR3 sequences, 6% to 8% recorded once. The study's findings and limits: CD4 and private specificities were missed by VDJdb matching, which favored anti-spike CD8 responses.

Trimming left V 0 bases short and J 0 bases short, with 9 bases between. The CDR3 covers 16 residues. Material: whole blood. This sequence was found in an adult who was a healthcare worker with PCR-confirmed SARS-CoV-2 infection or an uninfected control (not recorded which). V is TRBV12-3 or TRBV12-4 and J is TRBJ1-3, with D perhaps TRBD1 (6 bases). In nucleotides, the CDR3 is TGTGCCAGCAGTTTAGCGGGCAGGGGCTCTGGAAACACCATATATTTT. Amino acids: CASSLAGRGSGNTIYF.